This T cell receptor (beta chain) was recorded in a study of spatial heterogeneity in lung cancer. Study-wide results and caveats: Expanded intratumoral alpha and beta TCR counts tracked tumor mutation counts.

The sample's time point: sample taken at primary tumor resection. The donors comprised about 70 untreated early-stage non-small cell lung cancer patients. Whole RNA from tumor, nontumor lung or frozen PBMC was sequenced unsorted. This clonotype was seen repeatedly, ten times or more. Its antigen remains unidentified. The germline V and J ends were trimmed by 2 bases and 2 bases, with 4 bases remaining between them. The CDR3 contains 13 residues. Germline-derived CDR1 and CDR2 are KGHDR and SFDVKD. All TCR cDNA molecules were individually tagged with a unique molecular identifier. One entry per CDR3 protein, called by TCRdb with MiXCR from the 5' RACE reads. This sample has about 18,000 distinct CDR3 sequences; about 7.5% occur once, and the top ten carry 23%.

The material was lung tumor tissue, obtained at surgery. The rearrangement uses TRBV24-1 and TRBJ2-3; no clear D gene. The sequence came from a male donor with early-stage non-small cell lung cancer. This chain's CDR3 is CATSDSFTDTQYF. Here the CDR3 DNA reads TGTGCCACCAGTGATTCGTTCACAGATACGCAGTATTTT.